Below, one T cell receptor (beta chain) is given with its context. The repertoire was sequenced with immunoSEQ multiplex PCR; TCRdb's copy has only in-frame clones and lacks some. The table has a few hundred thousand clones, 90% seen once. With V trimmed by 4 bases and J by 8 bases, 8 bases remained unmatched. Germline assignment: CDR1 LGHNA and CDR2 YNFKEQ. There are 15 residues in the CDR3. This sample was included in a study of Ad26.COV2.S vaccination and SARS-CoV-2 variants. The treatment: about 20 received Ad26.COV2.S at low or high dose, single or two shots; a few received placebo; per-sample allocation not given. Samples analyzed were those drawn on day 63 after the first vaccine or placebo injection. Within Boston, the person who donated was an adult of 18-55 years. This vaccine is an Ad26 vector that expresses the Wuhan-strain SARS-CoV-2 spike.

The rearrangement joins TRBV4-2 to TRBJ1-2; 12 nucleotides match TRBD1. Sequenced here: peripheral blood, sampled in a trial of Ad26.COV2.S vaccine versus placebo. The receptor was isolated from a person aged 18-60 years who received the Ad26.COV2.S COVID-19 vaccine or a placebo. CDR3 coding DNA: TGTGCCAGCAGCCTACCTCCGGGACAGGGGGCCGGCTACACCTTC. Protein sequence: CASSLPPGQGAGYTF.